One and the same sample provided the 19 T cell receptor beta chains below, sequenced in a study of shared clonotypes between healthy human individuals. Data came from immunoSEQ multiplex PCR; TCRdb stores just in-frame clones and leaves some out. The repertoire holds 450,000 to 650,000 clones, with around 80% as singletons. The sample was PBMCs. Every receptor here comes from a woman aged 35 to 49 in good health. Some clones in this sample may be carry-over from other donors' samples.

V gene TRBV18 combines with J gene TRBJ2-5; TRBD2 matches at 12 bases. The germline V gene has CDR1 KGHSH and CDR2 LQKENI. This CDR3 spans 13 amino acids. V shed 6 bases and J 5 bases; nucleotides not matched to a gene: 1. The CDR3 is CASSGTSGETQYF. The CDR3 DNA follows: TGTGCCAGCTCTGGGACTAGCGGGGAGACCCAGTACTTC.

The rearrangement uses TRBV28 and TRBJ2-5; D uncertain. The CDR3 is 13 amino acids. Germline V gene data show CDR1 as MDHEN and CDR2 as SYDVKM. Trimming left V 6 bases short and J 7 bases short, with 15 bases between. The CDR3 is CASRAPAPGTQYF. The CDR3 region has the DNA TGTGCCAGCAGGGCGCCAGCCCCGGGGACCCAGTACTTC.

This chain connects TRBV5-6 to TRBJ2-7, with TRBD2 matching 12 bases. The CDR3 is 15 amino acids. The junction had 3 bases not matched to a gene; V was cut back by 2 bases and J by 3 bases. The germline V gene encodes CDR1 SGHDT and CDR2 YYEEEE. Here the CDR3 DNA reads TGTGCCAGCAGCTTTTTACTAGCGGGGGGCTACGAGCAGTACTTC. Protein: CASSFLLAGGYEQYF. The full variable domain, its missing parts supplied by reference TRBV5-6 and TRBJ2-7, is DAGVTQSPTHLIKTRGQQVTLRCSPKSGHDTVSWYQQALGQGPQFIFQYYEEEERQRGNFPDRFSGHQFPNYSSELNVNALLLGDSALYLCASSFLLAGGYEQYFGPGTRLTVT.

The chain has TRBV5-1 and TRBJ2-5, with 7 bases aligning to TRBD1. The J call may be faulty, since TRBJ2-7 better matches the DNA end. The CDR3 contains 15 residues. CDR1 and CDR2 (germline): SGHRS, YFSETQ. The CDR3 DNA reads TGCGCCAGCAGCCCCAGATCCGACAGGGTATACGAGCAGTACTTC. Translated: CASSPRSDRVYEQYF.

The V and J genes are TRBV5-1 and TRBJ2-3, with no clear D. The CDR3 spans 14 residues. CDR1 SGHRS and CDR2 YFSETQ come from the germline V gene. V lost 2 bases and J lost 2, with 9 bases in between. The CDR3 sequence is CASSLEANTDTQYF. CDR3 nucleotide sequence: TGCGCCAGCAGCTTAGAGGCTAACACAGATACGCAGTATTTT.

Here the CDR3 DNA reads TGTGCCAGCAGGCATTCGGTGGGGAGGGATGGCTACACCTTC. Its protein product is CASRHSVGRDGYTF. V is TRBV13 and J is TRBJ1-2; D uncertain. Trimming removed 6 bases from V and 6 bases from J, with 17 bases in between. The CDR3 contains 14 residues. The germline CDR1 and CDR2 sequences are PRHDT and FYEKMQ (reference sequence). Using reference TRBV13 and TRBJ1-2 for the parts outside the CDR3, the full variable domain is AAGVIQSPRHLIKEKRETATLKCYPIPRHDTVYWYQQGPGQDPQFLISFYEKMQSDKGSIPDRFSAQQFSDYHSELNMSSLELGDSALYFCASRHSVGRDGYTFGSGTRLTVV.

The V call is TRBV18, the J call TRBJ2-3; weak D call: TRBD1 (6 bases). The CDR3 has 14 residues. Between the trimmed V and J ends, which lost 6 bases and 5 bases, there was a span of 15 bases. From germline, CDR1 is KGHSH and CDR2 LQKENI. The CDR3 nucleotides read TGTGCCAGCTCGCTTACAGGGCCGGAAGATACGCAGTATTTT. Residues: CASSLTGPEDTQYF.

A remark on this clone: A read error likely explains this, since a far larger clone differs by one base. CDR3 amino acids: CASSQGQGDQETQYF. CDR3 DNA sequence: TGCGCCAGCAGCCAGGGACAGGGGGACCAAGAGACCCAGTACTTC. The rearrangement uses TRBV4-3 and TRBJ2-5; 11 bases are a match to TRBD1. The CDR3 is 15 residues long. CDR1 LGHNA and CDR2 YSLEER come from the germline V gene. J gave up 0 bases and V 3 bases, and 0 bases lay outside the gene matches.

The chain uses TRBV5-4 and TRBJ2-1, with TRBD1 matching over 11 bases. Germline lookup yields CDR1 SGHNT and CDR2 YYREEE (reference sequence). This CDR3 has 15 residues. The trim removed 1 base at V and 8 bases at J, leaving 5 bases unmatched. The CDR3 protein is CASSLPRTGGDEQFF. CDR3 nucleotides: TGTGCCAGCAGCTTGCCCCGGACAGGGGGCGATGAGCAGTTCTTC.

V usage is TRBV5-1 and J usage is TRBJ2-1; no clear D gene. Germline V gene sequence: CDR1 SGHRS, CDR2 YFSETQ. The CDR3 consists of 13 residues. Deletions cut 0 bases from V and 7 bases from J, with 8 bases between. The CDR3 loop reads CASSLAWGNEQFF. CDR3 bases: TGCGCCAGCAGCTTGGCATGGGGTAATGAGCAGTTCTTC.

The chain employs TRBV2 and TRBJ1-1; D is uncertain. This CDR3 spans 13 amino acids. CDR1 and CDR2 (germline): SNHLY, FYNNEI. V was cut by 1 base and J by 3 bases, with 6 bases left in between. The CDR3 spells CASSEDRYTEAFF. In DNA, the CDR3 is TGTGCCAGCAGTGAAGACAGATACACTGAAGCTTTCTTT.

The rearrangement joins TRBV9 to TRBJ2-7; no firm D call. CDR1 SGDLS and CDR2 YYNGEE come from the germline V gene. V was cut by 6 bases and J by 3 bases, with 19 bases left in between. This CDR3 comprises 15 residues. The CDR3 region is CASTPFPGPIYEQYF. The CDR3, as DNA: TGTGCCAGCACCCCTTTTCCGGGCCCGATCTACGAGCAGTACTTC. Using reference TRBV9 and TRBJ2-7 for the parts outside the CDR3, the full variable domain is DSGVTQTPKHLITATGQRVTLRCSPRSGDLSVYWYQQSLDQGLQFLIQYYNGEERAKGNILERFSAQQFPDLHSELNLSSLELGDSALYFCASTPFPGPIYEQYFGPGTRLTVT.

V gene TRBV28 combines with J gene TRBJ2-4; D is undetermined. Germline V gives CDR1 MDHEN, CDR2 SYDVKM. This CDR3 comprises 11 residues. Trimming pared 7 bases from V and 12 bases from J, leaving 13 bases between. The CDR3 coding sequence is TGTGCCAGCAAATTTGGAGTTGATCAGTACTTC. It encodes CASKFGVDQYF.

V and J are TRBV5-4 and TRBJ2-3, with D perhaps TRBD2 (6 bases). The CDR3 runs to 15 residues. Germline V gene lookup returns CDR1 SGHNT and CDR2 YYREEE (reference sequence). With 4 bases removed from V and 0 bases from J, the gap between germline ends came to 12 bases. CDR3: CASSGSAGSTDTQYF. CDR3 DNA sequence: TGTGCCAGCAGCGGGAGTGCGGGAAGCACAGATACGCAGTATTTT.

The chain is built from TRBV11-2 and TRBJ2-1; 7 bases match TRBD2. CDR1 is SGHAT and CDR2 is FQNNGV in the germline V gene. V shed 4 bases and J 5 bases; nucleotides not matched to a gene: 8. This CDR3 spans 15 amino acids. The CDR3 DNA reads TGTGCCAGCAGCTACAGCTTCCGGGGGGACAATGAGCAGTTCTTC. It is translated as CASSYSFRGDNEQFF.

The V call is TRBV29-1, the J call TRBJ1-1; D not certain. This CDR3 region has 12 residues. The V gene's germline CDR1 is SQVTM and CDR2 ANQGSEA. Trimming shortened V by 2 bases and J by 10 bases, and 14 bases separated the two germline ends. In DNA form, the CDR3 reads TGCAGCGTTGAATGGATTGACCCTGGAGCTTTCTTT. Its translation: CSVEWIDPGAFF.

The chain joins TRBV27 to TRBJ2-1; D might be TRBD2 (6 bases). The CDR3 contains 14 residues. The germline V gene encodes CDR1 MNHEY and CDR2 SMNVEV (reference sequence). The germline V and J ends were trimmed by 8 bases and 2 bases, with 13 bases remaining between them. CDR3 nucleotides: TGTGCCAGCGGCCGGGACTGGACCTACAATGAGCAGTTCTTC. It codes for CASGRDWTYNEQFF.

The genes are TRBV7-8 and TRBJ2-3; D gene uncertain. Germline values: CDR1 SGHVS, CDR2 FQNEAQ. This CDR3 spans 15 amino acids. Trimming shortened V by 5 bases and J by 6 bases, and 18 bases separated the two germline ends. CDR3 residues: CASSPRPMSLDTQYF. The CDR3 nucleotides are TGTGCCAGCAGCCCCCGGCCCATGTCGTTGGATACGCAGTATTTT.

This clone was seen just once. Other nucleotide sequences in the sample specify the same CDR3. The V call is TRBV7-2, the J call TRBJ2-7; no firm D call. CDR1 is SGHTA, CDR2 FQGNSA, per germline. Trimming shortened V by 1 base and J by 0 bases, and 4 bases separated the two germline ends. The CDR3 consists of 13 residues. DNA of the CDR3: TGTGCCAGCAGCTTAGACTACTCCTACGAGCAGTACTTC. It is translated as CASSLDYSYEQYF.